This TCR beta chain is from a study of blood T cell repertoires in COVID-19. The wider study: Acute and convalescent COVID-19 specimens originated in the United States, Italy and Spain. Sample material is recorded as cDNA or gDNA derived from T cells, B-cell-depleted T cells, or PBMCs.

The V end was cut by 8 bases, the J end by 2 bases, with 14 bases between. This CDR3 spans 14 amino acids. Germline V gene sequence: CDR1 SGDLS, CDR2 YYNGEE. Original analysis: Reference gene primers were amplified, and this amplification served to estimate nucleated cell counts. This table comes from immunoSEQ multiplex PCR, and its TCRdb copy is limited to in-frame clones, with some not included. For V, J and clone size, that table is used; D and trimming come from the DNA. Among 150,000 to 200,000 clones listed, around 86% were seen once. This chain joins TRBV9 and TRBJ1-3; maybe TRBD1 (5 bases). Sequenced sample: peripheral blood. The receptor comes from a woman aged 80 or older in a cohort sampled during active or convalescent COVID-19. The chain's CDR3 is CASQSGGTGNTIYF. DNA of the CDR3: TGTGCCAGTCAGTCCGGGGGGACTGGAAACACCATATATTTT.